This entry lists 6 T cell receptor beta chains sequenced from one sample in a study of T cell responses to AZD1222 COVID-19 vaccine. Clones were read by immunoSEQ multiplex PCR, and TCRdb kept only the in-frame ones, dropping some. Of fewer than 130,000 clones listed, 80% to 95% are singletons. The starting material was peripheral blood, obtained 28 days after the second AZD1222 dose. The receptors were gathered from an adult who received the AZD1222 COVID-19 vaccine.

This rearrangement joins TRBV19 to TRBJ1-6; D gene ambiguous. Germline V gene data show CDR1 as LNHDA and CDR2 as SQIVND (reference sequence). V lost 3 bases to trimming and J lost 8 bases, with 14 bases between them. CDR3 length: 15 residues. CDR3 region: CASSIPGLVDSPLHF. The DNA for the CDR3 is TGTGCCAGTAGTATTCCGGGCTTGGTGGATTCACCCCTCCACTTT.

The chain recombines TRBV3-1 (or the pseudogene TRBV3-2) with TRBJ1-2; TRBD1 might be the D (5 bases). V was cut by 6 bases and J by 2 bases, with 22 bases left in between. Germline values: CDR1 LGHDT, CDR2 YNNKEL (reference sequence). There are 17 residues in the CDR3. The CDR3 loop reads CASSSSLRWGGNYGYTF. The CDR3 nucleotides read TGTGCCAGCAGTTCCAGCCTTAGGTGGGGGGGGAACTATGGCTACACCTTC.

The rearrangement uses TRBV5-6 and TRBJ2-5; 11 positions agree with TRBD1. With 7 bases clipped from V and 5 bases from J, the junction kept 13 bases outside the gene matches. The germline CDR1 and CDR2 sequences are SGHDT and YYEEEE. The CDR3 has 16 residues. CDR3 residues: CASGQVGTGGFETQYF. In nucleotides, the CDR3 is TGTGCCAGCGGCCAAGTCGGGACAGGGGGTTTCGAGACCCAGTACTTC.

The V and J genes are TRBV19 and TRBJ2-1; TRBD2 matches 11 bases. This CDR3 spans 17 amino acids. Germline-derived CDR1 and CDR2 are LNHDA and SQIVND (reference sequence). V shed 5 bases and J 3 bases; nucleotides not matched to a gene: 9. CDR3 amino acids: CASSRDLAGGIYNEQFF. The CDR3 bases are TGTGCCAGTAGTCGAGACCTAGCGGGGGGCATCTACAATGAGCAGTTCTTC.

This chain joins TRBV3-1 (or the pseudogene TRBV3-2) and TRBJ1-1; no definite D call. The CDR3 length is 12 residues. Trimming cost V 2 bases and J 5 bases, with 6 bases left between them. The germline CDR1 and CDR2 sequences are LGHDT and YNNKEL (reference sequence). The CDR3 spells CASSQRGTEAFF. CDR3 nucleotide sequence: TGTGCCAGCAGCCAACGGGGTACTGAAGCTTTCTTT.

The J gene is TRBJ2-5, the V gene TRBV5-6; 7 nucleotides agree with TRBD2. The CDR3 sequence is 15 residues long. Germline CDR1 reads SGHDT; CDR2 reads YYEEEE. V lost 3 bases and J lost 2; bases outside the gene matches: 7. CDR3 loop: CASSSPTAGQETQYF. The CDR3 bases are TGTGCCAGCAGCTCCCCCACAGCGGGGCAAGAGACCCAGTACTTC.